This T cell receptor (beta chain) was found in a study of human T cells and chemical hapten exposure. The V end was cut by 3 bases, the J end by 3 bases, with 12 bases between. CDR3 length: 14 amino acids. MiXCR, run by TCRdb on the RACE reads, gives a single entry per CDR3 protein. This sample has tens of thousands of distinct CDR3 sequences; more than 9% occur once, and the top ten carry roughly 2.2%. Described time point: patch test 1, 2 weeks after DPC sensitization. Treatment indicated: therapeutic diphenylcyclopropenone sensitization with weekly scalp DPC. The source is a man aged 35 to 55 with alopecia areata. Some clones in this sample may be carry-over from other donors' samples. The material was whole blood, obtained in connection with sensitization to the hapten diphenylcyclopropenone (DPC). The chain links TRBV12-3 or TRBV12-4 to TRBJ2-7; D is uncertain. CDR3 amino acids: CASSFSERRYEQYF. CDR3 in DNA: TGTGCCAGCAGTTTTAGTGAGAGGCGCTACGAGCAGTACTTC.